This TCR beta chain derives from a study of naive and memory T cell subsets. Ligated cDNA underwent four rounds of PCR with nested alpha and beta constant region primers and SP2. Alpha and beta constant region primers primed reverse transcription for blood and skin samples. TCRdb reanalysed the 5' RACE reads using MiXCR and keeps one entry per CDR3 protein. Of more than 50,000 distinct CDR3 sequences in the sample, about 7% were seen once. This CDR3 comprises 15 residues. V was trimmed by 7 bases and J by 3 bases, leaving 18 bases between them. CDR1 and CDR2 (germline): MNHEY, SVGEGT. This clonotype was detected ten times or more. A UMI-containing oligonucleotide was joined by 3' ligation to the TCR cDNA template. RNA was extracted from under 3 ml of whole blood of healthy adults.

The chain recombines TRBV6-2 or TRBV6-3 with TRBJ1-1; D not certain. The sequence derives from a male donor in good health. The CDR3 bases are TGTGCCAGCACCATGAAGGAGGGCCTCTACACTGAAGCTTTCTTT. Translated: CASTMKEGLYTEAFF.